The 26 T cell receptor beta chains below were found in one sample sequenced in a study of T cell responses to AZD1222 COVID-19 vaccine. TCRdb keeps only in-frame clones here, not all; method: immunoSEQ multiplex PCR. Of approximately 130,000 clones detected, 85% to 90% appear once; the ten largest clones hold approximately 28%. Sequenced material: peripheral blood, taken on day 0 of AZD1222 vaccination. All receptors come from an adult in good health.

In regard to this clone: The identical CDR3 is also encoded by other nucleotide sequences in the sample. The CDR3 DNA sequence: TGTGCCAGCTCACCAGGGACTAGCGGGACATACAATGAGCAGTTCTTC. This codes for CASSPGTSGTYNEQFF. J is TRBJ2-1 and V is TRBV18; 13 nucleotides match TRBD2. CDR3 size: 16 residues. The ends lost 2 bases at V and 4 bases at J; junction bases unmatched: 2. Per germline, CDR1 KGHSH and CDR2 LQKENI.

This chain uses TRBV6-5 with TRBJ1-1; D unclear. The CDR3 sequence is 12 residues long. The germline CDR1 and CDR2 sequences are MNHEY and SVGAGI. V was clipped by 8 bases and J by 0 bases, with 7 bases between them. The CDR3 reads CASFSLNTEAFF. As DNA, the CDR3 is TGTGCCAGCTTCTCCCTGAACACTGAAGCTTTCTTT.

This rearrangement joins TRBV18 to TRBJ1-2; TRBD1 might be the D (6 bases). The CDR3 has 14 residues. Germline values: CDR1 KGHSH, CDR2 LQKENI. Trimming removed 0 bases from V and 6 bases from J, with 11 bases in between. The CDR3 spells CASSPPTQGNGYTF. The CDR3 region has the DNA TGTGCCAGCTCACCACCGACCCAGGGGAATGGCTACACCTTC.

The CDR3 sequence: CASSLQGTSGPGEQFF. The CDR3 region has the DNA TGTGCCAGCAGCTTACAGGGGACTAGCGGCCCGGGTGAGCAGTTCTTC. V usage is TRBV7-3 and J usage is TRBJ2-1; 11 bases map to TRBD2. CDR1 SGHTA and CDR2 FQGTGA come from the germline V gene. Trimming cost V 2 bases and J 9 bases; bases outside gene matches: 9. This CDR3 is 16 amino acids long.

This chain joins TRBV19 and TRBJ1-1; no firm D call. Germline CDR1 and CDR2: LNHDA and SQIVND (reference sequence). The ends were cut back, 9 bases at V and 0 bases at J, with 11 bases in the middle. The CDR3 loop spans 13 amino acids. For the CDR3, the DNA is TGTGCCAGCAGCGGCCCCATGAACACTGAAGCTTTCTTT. As protein: CASSGPMNTEAFF.

The chain carries TRBV7-2 and TRBJ2-3; D is ambiguous. This CDR3 has 14 amino acids. The V gene lost 1 base and the J gene lost 4 bases, with 9 bases spanning the gap. CDR1 is SGHTA and CDR2 is FQGNSA in the germline V gene. The CDR3: CASSLDPSSDTQYF. DNA of the CDR3: TGTGCCAGCAGCTTAGATCCTTCCTCAGATACGCAGTATTTT.

The V call is TRBV7-2, the J call TRBJ2-3; weak D call: TRBD1 (6 bases). CDR1 and CDR2 from the germline V gene are SGHTA and FQGNSA. The CDR3 runs to 15 residues. Trimming stripped 4 bases from V and 5 bases from J, with 16 bases between. The CDR3 DNA sequence: TGTGCCAGCAGCTCCCAGGACAGCCGTGGAGATACGCAGTATTTT. The encoded protein is CASSSQDSRGDTQYF. Drawing the rest from reference TRBV7-2 and TRBJ2-3, the complete variable domain is GAGVSQSPSNKVTEKGKDVELRCDPISGHTALYWYRQSLGQGLEFLIYFQGNSAPDKSGLPSDRFSAERTGGSVSTLTIQRTQQEDSAVYLCASSSQDSRGDTQYFGPGTRLTVL.

This chain connects TRBV10-3 to TRBJ2-6, with a tentative D call TRBD1 (6 bases). This CDR3 spans 18 amino acids. V shed 7 bases and J shed 2 bases, with 21 bases lying between them. The V gene's germline CDR1 is ENHRY and CDR2 SYGVKD. The CDR3 DNA follows: TGTGCCATCACCCCGCGCCCAGGGGAAACCCCTGGGGCCAACGTCCTGACTTTC. Encoded protein: CAITPRPGETPGANVLTF.

This sequence joins TRBV3-1 (or the pseudogene TRBV3-2) and TRBJ2-2; TRBD2 matches 7 bases. V shed 5 bases and J 6 bases; nucleotides not matched to a gene: 9. From germline, CDR1 is LGHDT and CDR2 YNNKEL (reference sequence). The CDR3 is 15 amino acids. CDR3 DNA: TGTGCCAGCAGCTCCCGACTAGCAGTCGCCGGGGAGCTGTTTTTT. Amino acid sequence: CASSSRLAVAGELFF.

DNA for the CDR3: TGTGCCAGCCATAGGGCTACCGAGGAGACCCAGTACTTC. Residues: CASHRATEETQYF. The rearrangement uses TRBV7-9 and TRBJ2-5; D is ambiguous. CDR3 length equals 13 residues. The V gene lost 8 bases and the J gene lost 5 bases, with 15 bases spanning the gap. Per the germline V gene, CDR1 is SEHNR and CDR2 is FQNEAQ (reference sequence).

The rearrangement uses TRBV29-1 and TRBJ2-2; D not resolved. The CDR3 loop spans 11 amino acids. Germline CDR1 SQVTM, CDR2 ANQGSEA. V was pared by 3 bases and J by 4 bases, with 3 bases between. Here the CDR3 DNA reads TGCAGCGTTGATAGCACCGGGGAGCTGTTTTTT. Protein: CSVDSTGELFF.

V is TRBV28 and J is TRBJ1-6; tentative D call: TRBD1 (6 bases). This CDR3 region has 13 residues. Trimming left V 10 bases short and J 5 bases short, with 12 bases between. Germline loops: CDR1 MDHEN, CDR2 SYDVKM. The DNA of the CDR3 is TGTGCCATCCAACAGGGAAATAATTCACCCCTCCACTTT. Its translation: CAIQQGNNSPLHF.

The chain carries TRBV2 and TRBJ2-7; D possibly corresponds to TRBD2 (5 bases). The CDR3 runs 15 residues. CDR1 and CDR2 (germline): SNHLY, FYNNEI. The V and J ends lost 0 bases and 0 bases respectively, with 9 bases between them. Here the CDR3 DNA reads TGTGCCAGCAGTGAAGCGGAGCGGTACTCCTACGAGCAGTACTTC. Translating it yields CASSEAERYSYEQYF.

The rearrangement uses TRBV7-2 and TRBJ2-3, with no clear D. The CDR3 runs 15 residues. V lost 1 base and J 0 bases, leaving 8 bases between the germline ends. Germline V gene lookup returns CDR1 SGHTA and CDR2 FQGNSA. The CDR3 reads CASSLGVSSTDTQYF. The CDR3 DNA sequence: TGTGCCAGCAGCTTAGGAGTTTCCAGCACAGATACGCAGTATTTT.

The chain carries TRBV19 and TRBJ1-2, with 9 positions matching TRBD1. Per germline, CDR1 LNHDA and CDR2 SQIVND (reference sequence). Trimming removed 5 bases from V and 5 bases from J; junction bases left unmatched: 9. This CDR3 has 15 residues. The CDR3 reads CASSPRPGQGYGYTF. Written as DNA, the CDR3 is TGTGCCAGTAGTCCCCGCCCGGGACAGGGATATGGCTACACCTTC.

The V gene is TRBV7-2, the J gene TRBJ1-1; D gene unclear. CDR1 is SGHTA and CDR2 is FQGNSA in the germline V gene. The V end was cut by 4 bases, the J end by 5 bases, with 8 bases between. The CDR3 contains 12 residues. CDR3: CASSSTGTEAFF. In nucleotides, the CDR3 is TGTGCCAGCAGCTCGACTGGAACTGAAGCTTTCTTT. Supplemented by reference TRBV7-2 and TRBJ1-1, the full variable domain reads GAGVSQSPSNKVTEKGKDVELRCDPISGHTALYWYRQSLGQGLEFLIYFQGNSAPDKSGLPSDRFSAERTGGSVSTLTIQRTQQEDSAVYLCASSSTGTEAFFGQGTRLTVV.

Notes on this clone: The sample carries other DNA sequences with the same CDR3. V usage is TRBV3-1 (or the pseudogene TRBV3-2) and J usage is TRBJ1-3; D gene unclear. Germline assignment: CDR1 LGHDT and CDR2 YNNKEL (reference sequence). V was trimmed by 0 bases and J by 7 bases, leaving 4 bases between them. The CDR3 covers 12 residues. CDR3 loop: CASSQDSNTIYF. Here the CDR3 DNA reads TGTGCCAGCAGCCAAGATTCGAACACCATATATTTT.

The chain employs TRBV20-1 and TRBJ1-1; maybe TRBD1 (6 bases). Germline V CDR1 and CDR2: DFQATT, SNEGSKA (reference sequence). Trimming shortened V by 3 bases and J by 11 bases, and 13 bases separated the two germline ends. The CDR3 contains 11 residues. The CDR3 is CSARWGAWAFF. The CDR3 DNA sequence: TGCAGTGCTAGGTGGGGGGCCTGGGCTTTCTTT.

The sample holds one count of this clone. V and J are TRBV6-1 and TRBJ1-6; TRBD1 is a possible D gene (5 bases). V lost 3 bases, J lost 10 bases, and 13 bases lay in between. The CDR3 consists of 14 residues. Germline V lookup: CDR1 MNHNS, CDR2 SASEGT. The CDR3 DNA is TGTGCCAGCAGTGACACCGGGACCAAATCACCCCTCCACTTT. Translating gives CASSDTGTKSPLHF.

J is TRBJ2-1 and V is TRBV9, with D unresolved. The CDR3 loop spans 15 amino acids. V gave up 4 bases and J gave up 7 bases, with 18 bases separating them. The germline V gene has CDR1 SGDLS and CDR2 YYNGEE. This CDR3 reads CASSPSAGPENEQFF. The CDR3 coding sequence is TGTGCCAGCAGCCCCTCCGCCGGGCCGGAAAATGAGCAGTTCTTC.

V usage is TRBV4-3 and J usage is TRBJ2-3; TRBD2 matches 10 bases. The CDR3 is 17 residues long. Germline trimming cut 1 base from V and 1 base from J; bases unmatched to any gene: 5. In germline, CDR1 is LGHNA, CDR2 YSLEER. The CDR3 reads CASSQVPLAGGTDTQYF. In DNA, the CDR3 is TGCGCCAGCAGCCAAGTTCCGCTAGCGGGGGGCACAGATACGCAGTATTTT.

V and J are TRBV4-1 and TRBJ2-3; D gene ambiguous. V was pared by 0 bases and J by 0 bases, with 7 bases between. The germline CDR1 and CDR2 sequences are MGHRA and YSYEKL. This CDR3 contains 15 residues. Here the CDR3 DNA reads TGCGCCAGCAGCCAAGAAAAGTCTAGCACAGATACGCAGTATTTT. Translating it yields CASSQEKSSTDTQYF.

V gene TRBV5-1 combines with J gene TRBJ2-4; 9 bases match TRBD2. This CDR3 spans 16 amino acids. Germline CDR1 and CDR2: SGHRS and YFSETQ. The junction had 1 base not matched to a gene; V was cut back by 0 bases and J by 0 bases. The CDR3 here is CASSLASGVAKNIQYF. The DNA of the CDR3 is TGCGCCAGCAGCTTGGCTAGCGGGGTAGCCAAAAACATTCAGTACTTC. The full variable domain, with the rest looked up from reference TRBV5-1 and TRBJ2-4, is KAGVTQTPRYLIKTRGQQVTLSCSPISGHRSVSWYQQTPGQGLQFLFEYFSETQRNKGNFPGRFSGRQFSNSRSEMNVSTLELGDSALYLCASSLASGVAKNIQYFGAGTRLSVL.

This clone was detected once. The V gene is TRBV3-1 (or the pseudogene TRBV3-2), the J gene TRBJ2-1, with 8 nucleotides matching TRBD2. The V segment lost 0 bases and the J segment 6 bases; nucleotides outside the gene matches: 10. CDR3 length: 17 residues. Looked up from germline, CDR1 is LGHDT and CDR2 is YNNKEL (reference sequence). CDR3 sequence: CASSQDRREGRVNEQFF. The CDR3 nucleotides read TGTGCCAGCAGCCAAGATAGACGGGAGGGCCGGGTCAATGAGCAGTTCTTC.

This chain uses TRBV6-4 with TRBJ1-2; TRBD1 matches at 7 bases. With V trimmed by 3 bases and J by 6 bases, 7 bases remained unmatched. The CDR3 contains 14 residues. The germline CDR1 and CDR2 sequences are MRHNA and SNTAGT. The CDR3 here is CASSDPTGRDGYTF. The CDR3 bases are TGTGCCAGCAGTGATCCGACAGGGAGGGATGGCTACACCTTC.

CDR3 sequence: CASSINGETQYF. For the CDR3, the DNA is TGTGCCAGTAGTATTAACGGGGAGACCCAGTACTTC. The chain couples TRBV19 to TRBJ2-5; the D is unclear. V dropped 3 bases and J dropped 5 bases, with 7 bases sitting between them. Germline CDR1 reads LNHDA; CDR2 reads SQIVND (reference sequence). The CDR3 runs to 12 residues.